Sequencing of this T cell receptor (beta chain) was carried out in a study of CD8+ T cells in alopecia areata. Overall study: Severity scores in treated patients reflected the percentage of scalp affected. General study findings and limits: Normal-skin resident alphabeta T cells also appear among scalp sample sequences.

The germline V gene encodes CDR1 SQVTM and CDR2 ANQGSEA. The CDR3 runs to 13 residues. The V and J ends lost 6 bases and 2 bases respectively, with 13 bases between them. Extracted from the samples, RNA was reverse transcribed into cDNA to serve as the sequencing template. Assay: immunoSEQ multiplex PCR; the TCRdb copy retains only in-frame clones and omits some. The sample includes some 100,000 clones, 58% of them seen just once. A word on this clone: What it binds is not known.

The treatment: oral pan-JAK inhibitor, 5-10 mg twice daily. The investigators collected lesional scalp punch biopsies and peripheral blood from alopecia areata patients. The clonotype was recovered from a human donor with alopecia areata. The V and J genes are TRBV29-1 and TRBJ1-1; D not resolved. Sample: CD8+ T cells sorted from blood, taken at week 4, from a patient treated with tofacitinib. DNA for the CDR3: TGCAGCGTACTGAGGCGGGGAAACACTGAAGCTTTCTTT. This translates into CSVLRRGNTEAFF.